These T cell receptor beta chains were read from a single sample in a study of blood T cell repertoires in COVID-19. The repertoire was sequenced with immunoSEQ multiplex PCR; TCRdb's copy has only in-frame clones and lacks some. This sample has 70,000 or so clones, with around 86% found just once. Material: peripheral blood. Receptors originate from a woman over 75 with active or convalescent COVID-19. The CDR3 runs from the conserved cysteine through the conserved F or W. Fields, in order: D gene, J gene, clone size, V gene, CDR3 DNA, CDR3 protein. D genes are given only for firm matches. Only some rows state a clone size, as once, few, many or a class for expanded clones.

D: NA; J: TRBJ1-2; size: once; V: TRBV19; DNA: TGTGCCAGTAGTACAGGGTTCTACTATGGCTACACCTTC; CDR3: CASSTGFYYGYTF
D: NA; J: TRBJ2-2; size: NA; V: TRBV12-3/TRBV12-4; DNA: TGTGCCAGCAGGGGGGCGGGCACCGGGGAGCTGTTTTTT; CDR3: CASRGAGTGELFF
D: TRBD1; J: TRBJ2-3; size: NA; V: TRBV19; DNA: TGTGCCAGTAGTATAGTCTCAGGGGGCGCAGATACGCAGTATTTT; CDR3: CASSIVSGGADTQYF
D: NA; J: TRBJ2-1; size: NA; V: TRBV11-2; DNA: TGTGCCAGCAGCTTGGGATCCGGGGGAAACAATGAGCAGTTCTTC; CDR3: CASSLGSGGNNEQFF
D: NA; J: TRBJ1-5; size: NA; V: TRBV5-5; DNA: TGTGCCAGCAGCCGGGGCTGGAGGGAGAATCAGCCCCAGCATTTT; CDR3: CASSRGWRENQPQHF
D: NA; J: TRBJ1-2; size: NA; V: TRBV4-1; DNA: TGCGCCAGCAGCCAAGATTTACCCGGGGAGGGCTATGGCTACACCTTC; CDR3: CASSQDLPGEGYGYTF
D: NA; J: TRBJ2-1; size: NA; V: TRBV6-6; DNA: TGTGCCAGCAGTTACGGAGTAGGAGAATACAATGAGCAGTTCTTC; CDR3: CASSYGVGEYNEQFF
D: NA; J: TRBJ1-2; size: NA; V: TRBV4-3; DNA: TGCGCCAGCAGCCAAGATCGAACAGTTGGCTACACCTTC; CDR3: CASSQDRTVGYTF
D: TRBD1; J: TRBJ2-1; size: NA; V: TRBV29-1; DNA: TGCAGCGTTGAAATAGGGGGCCAAAATGAGCAGTTCTTC; CDR3: CSVEIGGQNEQFF
D: TRBD2; J: TRBJ2-5; size: NA; V: TRBV3-1/TRBV3-2; DNA: TGTGCCAGCAGCCAAAAAACTAGCGGGGGAATCCCAGGGACCCAGTACTTC; CDR3: CASSQKTSGGIPGTQYF
D: NA; J: TRBJ2-5; size: NA; V: TRBV5-1; DNA: TGCGCCAGCAGCTTGGTAGGGGACATACAAGAGACCCAGTACTTC; CDR3: CASSLVGDIQETQYF
D: NA; J: TRBJ1-5; size: NA; V: TRBV6-2/TRBV6-3; DNA: TGTGCCAGCAGTTATGGGGGGGGAAGCAATCAGCCCCAGCATTTT; CDR3: CASSYGGGSNQPQHF
D: TRBD2; J: TRBJ2-7; size: NA; V: TRBV6-2/TRBV6-3; DNA: TGTGCCAGCAGTAATCGACTAGCTCGGTCCTACGAGCAGTACTTC; CDR3: CASSNRLARSYEQYF
D: TRBD2; J: TRBJ2-3; size: NA; V: TRBV5-1; DNA: TGCGCCAGCAGCGATCCTACTAGCGGGGGTTATACGCAGTATTTT; CDR3: CASSDPTSGGYTQYF
D: NA; J: TRBJ1-2; size: NA; V: TRBV7-3; DNA: TGTGCCAGCAGCCAAACTCTCAAGGGCGGGGGCTACACCTTC; CDR3: CASSQTLKGGGYTF
D: NA; J: TRBJ2-6; size: NA; V: TRBV7-2; DNA: TGTGCCAGCAGCTTAGCGTCCTTATCGGGGGCCAACGTCCTGACTTTC; CDR3: CASSLASLSGANVLTF
D: TRBD1; J: TRBJ2-3; size: once; V: TRBV19; DNA: TGTGCCAGTAGTATAAACAGGGGGAGAGATACGCAGTATTTT; CDR3: CASSINRGRDTQYF
D: NA; J: TRBJ2-7; size: NA; V: TRBV7-9; DNA: TGTGCCAGCAGCTTAGACAACGAATTCTACGAGCAGTACTTC; CDR3: CASSLDNEFYEQYF
D: NA; J: TRBJ1-4; size: NA; V: TRBV4-1; DNA: TGCGCCAGCAGCCAAGATTCCCCGGGGGGTAATGAAAAACTGTTTTTT; CDR3: CASSQDSPGGNEKLFF
D: TRBD2; J: TRBJ2-3; size: NA; V: TRBV7-9; DNA: TGTGCCAGCAGATCCCTGTGGGGGGGTACAGATACGCAGTATTTT; CDR3: CASRSLWGGTDTQYF
D: NA; J: TRBJ1-6; size: NA; V: TRBV7-8; DNA: TGTGCCAGCAGCCTCAGCAGGCAGGGCAATTCACCCCTCCACTTT; CDR3: CASSLSRQGNSPLHF
D: NA; J: TRBJ1-2; size: NA; V: TRBV19; DNA: TGTGCCAGTAGTTCCCCTGCGTGGGCTACCCATAACTATGGCTACACCTTC; CDR3: CASSSPAWATHNYGYTF
D: NA; J: TRBJ2-5; size: NA; V: TRBV6-2/TRBV6-3; DNA: TGTGCCAGCAGTCTCTCTCCCGGGGGGCTAGAGACCCAGTACTTC; CDR3: CASSLSPGGLETQYF
D: TRBD1; J: TRBJ1-2; size: NA; V: TRBV18; DNA: TGTGCCAGCTTACCTACCGGGACAGGCCTCTATGGCTACACCTTC; CDR3: CASLPTGTGLYGYTF
D: TRBD1; J: TRBJ2-2; size: NA; V: TRBV3-1/TRBV3-2; DNA: TGTGCCAGCAGCCCCCGGGACAGGGGAACCGGGGAGCTGTTTTTT; CDR3: CASSPRDRGTGELFF
D: NA; J: TRBJ1-4; size: once; V: TRBV7-2; DNA: TGTGCCAGCAGCTTACACCAGACAAATGAAAAACTGTTTTTT; CDR3: CASSLHQTNEKLFF
D: NA; J: TRBJ2-3; size: once; V: TRBV6-5; DNA: TGTGCCAGCAGTTACCTACTACGGCAGTATTTT; CDR3: CASSYLLRQYF
D: NA; J: TRBJ1-5; size: NA; V: TRBV5-1; DNA: TGCGCCAGCAGCCCGGGTCACGGGGATAGCAATCAGCCCCAGCATTTT; CDR3: CASSPGHGDSNQPQHF
D: NA; J: TRBJ1-2; size: NA; V: TRBV5-1; DNA: TGCGCCAGCAGCTTGGATACAGTCCCTATGGGCTACACCTTC; CDR3: CASSLDTVPMGYTF
D: NA; J: TRBJ2-7; size: NA; V: TRBV6-6; DNA: TGTGCCAGCAGTTACTCACCGCCTCAGTCCTACGAGCAGTACTTC; CDR3: CASSYSPPQSYEQYF
D: NA; J: TRBJ2-1; size: NA; V: TRBV6-2/TRBV6-3; DNA: TGTGCCAGCAGTTACTCGCGCGCGTCTAGGGGCTTTGAGCAGTTCTTC; CDR3: CASSYSRASRGFEQFF
D: TRBD1; J: TRBJ1-1; size: NA; V: TRBV28; DNA: TGTGCCAGCAGTTTTCCCGGGACAGCAGCTTTCTTT; CDR3: CASSFPGTAAFF
D: NA; J: TRBJ1-5; size: few; V: TRBV30; DNA: TGTGCCTGGACTAGTGGCAAAGATCAGCCCCAGCATTTT; CDR3: CAWTSGKDQPQHF
D: TRBD1; J: TRBJ2-7; size: once; V: TRBV6-1; DNA: TGTGCCAGCAGTGAACGGGACAGGGGAGCCCACGAGCAGTACTTC; CDR3: CASSERDRGAHEQYF
D: NA; J: TRBJ2-1; size: few; V: TRBV7-3; DNA: TGTGCCAGCAGCTTAACCCCAGGGTATAATGAGCAGTTCTTC; CDR3: CASSLTPGYNEQFF
D: NA; J: TRBJ2-1; size: NA; V: TRBV29-1; DNA: TGCAGCGTTGGAACGACAGTTAACAATGAGCAGTTCTTC; CDR3: CSVGTTVNNEQFF
D: TRBD1; J: TRBJ1-1; size: NA; V: TRBV10-3; DNA: TGTGCCATCAGTTCGACAGGGACTAGCAACACTGAAGCTTTCTTT; CDR3: CAISSTGTSNTEAFF
D: TRBD1; J: TRBJ1-3; size: medium-sized; V: TRBV5-6; DNA: TGTGCCAGCAGCTACCCCGGGACAGGGGGCCTTACCTCTGGAAACACCATATATTTT; CDR3: CASSYPGTGGLTSGNTIYF
D: TRBD1; J: TRBJ2-2; size: NA; V: TRBV10-3; DNA: TGTGCCATCAGTGGAGGGACAGAGACCGGGGAGCTGTTTTTT; CDR3: CAISGGTETGELFF
D: NA; J: TRBJ1-4; size: few; V: TRBV30; DNA: TGTGCCTGGAGCCGCGGACCGGGGGGACTGTTTTTT; CDR3: CAWSRGPGGLFF
D: TRBD2; J: TRBJ2-7; size: few; V: TRBV13; DNA: TGTGCCAGCAGCCTGCCGGGGGGGCCCTACGAGCAGTACTTC; CDR3: CASSLPGGPYEQYF
D: TRBD2; J: TRBJ2-3; size: NA; V: TRBV10-3; DNA: TGTGCCATCAGCTCTGGCGGGGGTACTTCGGATACGCAGTATTTT; CDR3: CAISSGGGTSDTQYF
D: TRBD1; J: TRBJ2-5; size: NA; V: TRBV7-2; DNA: TGTGCCAGCAGCCGCGCGCCAGGGACAGGGGACAGAGAGACCCAGTACTTC; CDR3: CASSRAPGTGDRETQYF
D: TRBD2; J: TRBJ2-7; size: NA; V: TRBV3-1/TRBV3-2; DNA: TGTGCCAGCAGCCAAGATCCGGGACCGGGGGGTTACGAGCAGTACTTC; CDR3: CASSQDPGPGGYEQYF
D: NA; J: TRBJ1-1; size: NA; V: TRBV2; DNA: TGTGCCAGCACCCAGGAAACCAACACTGAAGCTTTCTTT; CDR3: CASTQETNTEAFF
D: TRBD2; J: TRBJ2-1; size: NA; V: TRBV24-1; DNA: TGTGCCACCAGTGATTCCCCTAGACTAGCCCAGTTTTCGAATGAGCAGTTCTTC; CDR3: CATSDSPRLAQFSNEQFF
D: NA; J: TRBJ2-3; size: NA; V: TRBV5-4; DNA: TGTGCCAGCAGCTTGGTCCCGACTTCGACAGATACGCAGTATTTT; CDR3: CASSLVPTSTDTQYF
D: NA; J: TRBJ1-2; size: NA; V: TRBV29-1; DNA: TGCAGCGTTGAAAGATCTCGCGGTGGCTACACCTTC; CDR3: CSVERSRGGYTF
D: TRBD1; J: TRBJ2-5; size: NA; V: TRBV6-2/TRBV6-3; DNA: TGTGCCAGCAGTTACGGGACAGGTCCCCAAGAGACCCAGTACTTC; CDR3: CASSYGTGPQETQYF
D: TRBD1; J: TRBJ2-1; size: NA; V: TRBV11-2; DNA: TGTGCCAGCAGTCTCCCGGGGACAGGGGGTCTAGGTGGGCAGTTCTTC; CDR3: CASSLPGTGGLGGQFF
D: NA; J: TRBJ2-3; size: NA; V: TRBV3-1/TRBV3-2; DNA: TGTGCCAGCAGCCAAACCCCAAGGACAGAACTCACAGATACGCAGTATTTT; CDR3: CASSQTPRTELTDTQYF
D: TRBD1; J: TRBJ1-2; size: NA; V: TRBV2; DNA: TGTGCCAGCAGAAACCGGGACAGGGATAACTATGGCTACACCTTC; CDR3: CASRNRDRDNYGYTF
D: NA; J: TRBJ2-3; size: NA; V: TRBV20-1; DNA: TGCAGTGCTAGTCCAGACACAGATACGCAGTATTTT; CDR3: CSASPDTDTQYF
D: TRBD1; J: TRBJ1-1; size: NA; V: TRBV18; DNA: TGTGCCAGCTCACCAGGGACAGGGGAGATAGCTGAAGCTTTCTTT; CDR3: CASSPGTGEIAEAFF
D: NA; J: TRBJ1-4; size: NA; V: TRBV5-5; DNA: TGTGCCAGCTCTTGGGCCGCTAATGAAAAACTGTTTTTT; CDR3: CASSWAANEKLFF